Sequencing of this TCR beta chain was carried out in a study of cytomegalovirus exposure and HLA in healthy donors. Amplification used 60 Vbeta primers and 13 Jbeta primers. The repertoire was sequenced with immunoSEQ multiplex PCR; TCRdb's copy has only in-frame clones and lacks some. Here the sample spans 100,000 to 150,000 clones, over 65% being singletons. The sample consisted of PBMCs. This receptor was taken from a woman aged 40-49 years in good health and CMV-seronegative.

CDR3 sequence (DNA): TGTGCCAGCAGTCTAGCGGGACTAGGCGGCAATGAGCAGTTCTTC. It specifies CASSLAGLGGNEQFF. This rearrangement joins TRBV27 to TRBJ2-1, with TRBD2 matching over 9 bases. The junction had 8 bases not matched to a gene; V was cut back by 5 bases and J by 6 bases. This CDR3 contains 15 residues. Looked up from germline, CDR1 is MNHEY and CDR2 is SMNVEV (reference sequence).